This T cell receptor (beta chain) came from a study of cytomegalovirus exposure and HLA in healthy donors. Notes on the study in general: The study listed approximately 160 cytomegalovirus-associated TCR beta chains. Across donors, presence/absence analyses took sequencing depth to be roughly uniform.

The PCR ran on 60 Vbeta and 13 Jbeta primers. Measured with immunoSEQ multiplex PCR; TCRdb has only the in-frame clones, and not every one. The data contain approximately 190,000 clones, about 70% of them singletons. The CDR3 length is 16 residues. Germline loops: CDR1 SGDLS, CDR2 YYNGEE. V shed 4 bases and J 0 bases; nucleotides not matched to a gene: 8. Comments on this clone: The antigen is unknown.

The V call is TRBV9, the J call TRBJ2-7, with 9 bases lining up with TRBD2. This clonotype was obtained from a woman in her 30s in good health and CMV-seronegative. Sequencing input: PBMCs. The CDR3 here is CASSLGIAGASYEQYF. CDR3 DNA: TGTGCCAGCAGCCTTGGAATAGCGGGGGCCTCCTACGAGCAGTACTTC.